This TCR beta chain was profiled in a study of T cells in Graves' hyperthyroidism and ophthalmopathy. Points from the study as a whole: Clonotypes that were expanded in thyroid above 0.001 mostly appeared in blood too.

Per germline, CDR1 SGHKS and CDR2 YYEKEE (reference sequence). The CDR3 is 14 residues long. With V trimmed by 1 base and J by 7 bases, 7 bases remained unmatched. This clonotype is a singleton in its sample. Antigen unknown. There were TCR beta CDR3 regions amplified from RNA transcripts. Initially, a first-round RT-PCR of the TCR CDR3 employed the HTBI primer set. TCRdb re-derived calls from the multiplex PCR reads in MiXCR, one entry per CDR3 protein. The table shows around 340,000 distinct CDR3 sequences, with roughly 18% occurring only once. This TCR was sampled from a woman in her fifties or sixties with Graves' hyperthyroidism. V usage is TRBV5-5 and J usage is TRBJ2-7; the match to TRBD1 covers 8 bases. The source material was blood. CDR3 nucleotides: TGTGCCAGCAGCTTGTTTGTGGACAGGGCAGAGCAGTACTTC. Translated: CASSLFVDRAEQYF.